This T cell receptor beta chain was retrieved from a study of blood T cell repertoires in COVID-19. Study context: Samples of COVID-19 (acute and convalescent) were obtained from the United States, Italy and Spain.

Repertoires were generated with immunoSEQ multiplex PCR, while TCRdb's copy carries only in-frame clones and drops some. Altogether over 130,000 clones are present, roughly 88% being singletons, with the ten largest covering over 9.5%. The source is a man aged 55 to 70 with active or convalescent COVID-19. The sample consisted of peripheral blood.

Here the CDR3 reads CASSSRPDIRRRETQYF. CDR3 in DNA: TGTGCCAGCAGTTCGCGCCCCGACATCCGTAGGAGGGAGACCCAGTACTTC. The rearrangement joins TRBV6-2 or TRBV6-3 to TRBJ2-5; D perhaps matches TRBD2 (5 bases). V dropped 4 bases and J dropped 5 bases, with 23 bases sitting between them. CDR3 length equals 17 residues. Germline CDR1 is MNHEY and CDR2 is SVGEGT.